The 7 T cell receptor beta chains given below trace back to one sample, sequenced in a study of blood T cell repertoires in COVID-19 (dated by TCRdb to 2020 to 2021). Receptor amplification or capture employed the immunoSEQ multiplex PCR assay. TCRdb carries this immuneACCESS record with in-frame sequences only. Its versions omit some clonotypes, under half of them owing to an unresolved V gene in the studies checked, with the rest unexplained. The sample contains roughly 250,000 clones, 88% of them found a single time. The top ten hold roughly 4% of the sample. Material for sequencing was peripheral blood. The receptors shown here come from a man aged 55 to 69 who had recovered from COVID-19.

The rearrangement links TRBV9 to TRBJ1-5; a possible D gene is TRBD1 (6 bases). This CDR3 comprises 15 residues. Looked up from germline, CDR1 is SGDLS and CDR2 is YYNGEE. Trimming shortened V by 3 bases and J by 4 bases, and 14 bases separated the two germline ends. CDR3 in amino acids: CASSETGSLNQPQHF. CDR3 nucleotide sequence: TGTGCCAGCAGCGAAACAGGGTCCCTAAATCAGCCCCAGCATTTT.

V gene TRBV30 combines with J gene TRBJ2-7, with 7 bases fitting TRBD1. Germline assignment: CDR1 GTSNPN and CDR2 SVGIG (reference sequence). The J segment lost 3 bases and the V segment lost 4 bases, leaving 9 bases of the junction unmatched. The CDR3 contains 14 residues. The CDR3 DNA follows: TGTGCCTGGAACACCGGGACAGCGAACTACGAGCAGTACTTC. Translated, it gives CAWNTGTANYEQYF.

This sequence joins TRBV7-2 and TRBJ1-2; the D is unclear. From germline, CDR1 is SGHTA and CDR2 FQGNSA. Trimming cost V 0 bases and J 4 bases, with 15 bases left between them. This CDR3 has 16 amino acids. This CDR3 is CASSLAQLERAYGYTF. The CDR3 DNA reads as TGTGCCAGCAGCTTAGCGCAACTTGAGAGGGCCTATGGCTACACCTTC.

This chain uses TRBV2 with TRBJ2-5; 8 bases align to TRBD1. The ends lost 10 bases at V and 5 bases at J; junction bases unmatched: 6. The CDR3 loop spans 12 amino acids. Germline V gene sequence: CDR1 SNHLY, CDR2 FYNNEI. The CDR3 coding sequence is TGTGCCAACGCAGGGGGCCTGGAGACCCAGTACTTC. This translates into CANAGGLETQYF. Using reference TRBV2 and TRBJ2-5 for the parts outside the CDR3, the full variable domain is EPEVTQTPSHQVTQMGQEVILRCVPISNHLYFYWYRQILGQKVEFLVSFYNNEISEKSEIFDDQFSVERPDGSNFTLKIRSTKLEDSAMYFCANAGGLETQYFGPGTRLLVL.

This chain joins TRBV3-1 (or the pseudogene TRBV3-2) and TRBJ1-2, with D possibly matching TRBD1 (6 bases). In germline, CDR1 is LGHDT, CDR2 YNNKEL (reference sequence). This CDR3 spans 12 amino acids. Trimming removed 7 bases at V and 2 bases at J, with 8 bases between. The chain's CDR3 is CASMGANYGYTF. Here the CDR3 DNA reads TGTGCCAGCATGGGGGCCAACTATGGCTACACCTTC.

This clone was seen a handful of times. The chain recombines TRBV18 with TRBJ1-2, with a possible D match to TRBD1 (5 bases). In germline, CDR1 is KGHSH, CDR2 LQKENI. There are 16 residues in the CDR3. V was pared by 3 bases and J by 2 bases, with 16 bases between. CDR3 nucleotide sequence: TGTGCCAGCTCACCGCAGGGCCAAACTGTGAACTATGGCTACACCTTC. Its protein product is CASSPQGQTVNYGYTF.

The rearrangement uses TRBV27 and TRBJ1-4; TRBD1 aligns across 7 bases. CDR3 length equals 16 residues. Germline assignment: CDR1 MNHEY and CDR2 SMNVEV (reference sequence). The trim removed 6 bases at V and 3 bases at J, leaving 10 bases unmatched. The CDR3 nucleotides are TGTGCCAGCAGACTTCTACCGGGACAGTCTAATGAAAAACTGTTTTTT. Residues: CASRLLPGQSNEKLFF.